The 13 T cell receptor beta chains below all came from one sample that was sequenced in a study of blood T cell repertoires in COVID-19. Data came from immunoSEQ multiplex PCR; TCRdb stores just in-frame clones and leaves some out. The sample carries a few hundred thousand clones, roughly 89% recorded once. Sequencing was carried out using PBMCs or T cells enriched from blood (not recorded which). These receptor sequences come from a woman between 18 and 29 years old who had recovered from COVID-19.

This clone was recorded once. The rearrangement joins TRBV7-6 to TRBJ2-3; TRBD2 matches 7 bases. CDR1 is SGHVS and CDR2 is FNYEAQ in the germline V gene. Germline trimming cut 2 bases from V and 7 bases from J; bases unmatched to any gene: 12. The CDR3 length is 16 residues. The CDR3 sequence: CASSLTTSPVQNTQYF. The CDR3 bases are TGTGCCAGCAGCTTAACGACTAGCCCGGTCCAGAATACGCAGTATTTT.

V gene TRBV11-3 combines with J gene TRBJ1-6; D is possibly TRBD1 (6 bases). The V end lost 8 bases, the J end lost 10 bases, and 15 bases lay between the germline ends. CDR1 and CDR2 (germline): SGHNT, YENEEA. There are 13 residues in the CDR3. The chain's CDR3 is CASAKTGSSPLHF. CDR3 in DNA: TGTGCCAGCGCAAAGACAGGCAGCTCACCCCTCCACTTT.

The V and J genes are TRBV11-2 and TRBJ2-5; no reliable D call. Trimming cost V 6 bases and J 0 bases, with 5 bases left between them. The CDR3 is made up of 12 amino acids. Germline V gives CDR1 SGHAT, CDR2 FQNNGV. The CDR3 here is CASSPNQETQYF. The CDR3 coding sequence is TGTGCCAGCAGTCCAAACCAAGAGACCCAGTACTTC.

The rearrangement joins TRBV6-2 or TRBV6-3 to TRBJ1-1; possible D gene TRBD1, 6 bases. CDR3 size: 15 residues. Germline loops: CDR1 MNHEY, CDR2 SVGEGT. V lost 2 bases and J lost 6, with 16 bases in between. The CDR3, as DNA: TGTGCCAGCAGTTACCCTACTCGGGGGGCCCCTGAAGCTTTCTTT. Residues: CASSYPTRGAPEAFF.

As regards this clone: Additional DNA sequences in this sample encode the identical CDR3. This chain links TRBV5-5 with TRBJ1-5; D possibly corresponds to TRBD1 (6 bases). Germline V lookup: CDR1 SGHKS, CDR2 YYEKEE (reference sequence). This CDR3 has 14 residues. Between the trimmed V and J ends, which lost 0 bases and 5 bases, there was a span of 9 bases. In DNA form, the CDR3 reads TGTGCCAGCAGCTTGGAACAGGGATATCAGCCCCAGCATTTT. This encodes CASSLEQGYQPQHF.

V is TRBV7-2 and J is TRBJ2-7; D is unresolved. Germline CDR1 and CDR2: SGHTA and FQGNSA. The germline V and J ends were trimmed by 4 bases and 5 bases, with 9 bases remaining between them. The length of the CDR3 is 12 residues. This CDR3 is CASSSDNNEQYF. Here the CDR3 DNA reads TGTGCCAGCAGCTCTGACAATAACGAGCAGTACTTC.

On this clone: Other nucleotide sequences in the sample specify the same CDR3. The chain carries TRBV12-3 or TRBV12-4 and TRBJ1-2; 7 bases match TRBD1. V was pared by 5 bases and J by 7 bases, with 7 bases of the junction left unmatched. The CDR3 has 13 residues. The CDR3, as DNA: TGTGCCAGCAGTCGTGACAGGGTGGGTGGCTACACCTTC. Amino acids: CASSRDRVGGYTF.

The chain couples TRBV11-2 to TRBJ2-7, with 9 positions matching TRBD1. The V and J ends lost 6 bases and 6 bases, in that order; junction bases with no gene match: 9. This CDR3 has 14 residues. CDR1 SGHAT and CDR2 FQNNGV come from the germline V gene. The CDR3 nucleotides read TGTGCCAGCAGACTACAGGGGGCAACCTTCGAGCAGTACTTC. Amino acids: CASRLQGATFEQYF.

The chain links TRBV11-3 to TRBJ2-5; 12 positions agree with TRBD2. V shed 5 bases and J 5 bases; nucleotides not matched to a gene: 3. Germline V gene data show CDR1 as SGHNT and CDR2 as YENEEA. The CDR3 is 14 residues long. The CDR3 spells CASSPGLAGETQYF. As DNA, the CDR3 is TGTGCCAGCAGCCCTGGACTAGCGGGGGAGACCCAGTACTTC.

This clone was counted once. This chain joins TRBV29-1 and TRBJ1-1, with D maybe TRBD1 (6 bases). With 1 base removed from V and 13 bases from J, the gap between germline ends came to 16 bases. The germline V gene has CDR1 SQVTM and CDR2 ANQGSEA. There are 12 residues in the CDR3. The chain's CDR3 is CSVEGRQDHVFF. The CDR3 nucleotides read TGCAGCGTTGAAGGTCGACAGGATCACGTTTTCTTT.

The V gene is TRBV5-1, the J gene TRBJ2-1; 8 bases are shared with TRBD1. The length of the CDR3 is 14 residues. The V and J ends lost 4 bases and 8 bases, in that order; junction bases with no gene match: 8. Germline CDR1 reads SGHRS; CDR2 reads YFSETQ. The CDR3 DNA reads as TGCGCCAGCAGCCAGACAGGGGTGGGGGATGAGCAGTTCTTC. Translated: CASSQTGVGDEQFF.

The V gene is TRBV30, the J gene TRBJ2-2; D not certain. From germline, CDR1 is GTSNPN and CDR2 SVGIG (reference sequence). Trimming took off 3 bases at V and 4 bases at J, with 18 bases between the two ends. The length of the CDR3 is 16 residues. The CDR3 coding sequence is TGTGCCTGGAGAAGCCGACAATGGGTTGGCACCGGGGAGCTGTTTTTT. Protein product: CAWRSRQWVGTGELFF. The whole variable domain, remainder taken from reference TRBV30 and TRBJ2-2, is SQTIHQWPATLVQPVGSPLSLECTVEGTSNPNLYWYRQAAGRGLQLLFYSVGIGQISSEVPQNLSASRPQDRQFILSSKKLLLSDSGFYLCAWRSRQWVGTGELFFGEGSRLTVL.

The chain recombines TRBV7-9 with TRBJ1-5, with 8 bases fitting TRBD1. Germline V gene sequence: CDR1 SEHNR, CDR2 FQNEAQ (reference sequence). The CDR3 has 19 amino acids. The ends lost 2 bases at V and 5 bases at J; junction bases unmatched: 17. CDR3 DNA sequence: TGTGCCAGCAGCTTATTCAGGGGGCTTAAGGTTAGATTTGATCAGCCCCAGCATTTT. Its protein is CASSLFRGLKVRFDQPQHF.